Following are 21 T cell receptor beta chains from one sample sequenced in a study of Graves' ophthalmopathy and Graves' hyperthyroidism. From RNA, the CDR3 regions of TCR beta chains were amplified and sequenced. Amplification began with first-round RT-PCR using HTBI primers, then second-round multiplex PCR was performed. TCRdb redid the calling of the multiplex PCR reads with MiXCR, one entry per CDR3 protein. This sample has around 1,000,000 distinct CDR3 sequences, with 35% to 40% found just once. Sequencing was performed on peripheral blood or thyroid tissue (not recorded which). These receptors were collected from an adult man with Graves' hyperthyroidism.

The chain is built from TRBV20-1 and TRBJ1-5; 9 bases are a match to TRBD1. Germline values: CDR1 DFQATT, CDR2 SNEGSKA (reference sequence). This CDR3 is built from 13 residues. The junction had 10 bases not matched to a gene; V was cut back by 5 bases and J by 11 bases. The chain's CDR3 is CSASDRGGQAQHF. CDR3 sequence (DNA): TGCAGTGCTTCGGACAGGGGTGGTCAAGCCCAGCATTTT.

Points on this clonotype: It is likely a read error, because the conserved phenylalanine at the end of the CDR3 is missing. The DNA is left out, because the CDR3 cannot be placed on it with certainty; the CDR3 is given as TCRdb lists it. The CDR3: CAISSPGRIS. The rearrangement uses TRBV10-3 and TRBJ1-1; the table gives TRBD1 as D, unverified against the DNA. Germline V CDR1 and CDR2: ENHRY, SYGVKD. The CDR3 has 10 residues if both end residues are counted.

This clonotype was seen repeatedly, ten times or more. V usage is TRBV6-1 and J usage is TRBJ1-5, with TRBD1 as a possible D gene (6 bases). The CDR3 spans 17 residues. The V gene lost 1 base and the J gene lost 3 bases, with 16 bases spanning the gap. The germline gives CDR1 MNHNS, CDR2 SASEGT. In DNA form, the CDR3 reads TGTGCCAGCAGTGAAGGAGGGGGGATCACAAACAATCAGCCCCAGCATTTT. Protein product: CASSEGGGITNNQPQHF.

V usage is TRBV5-1 and J usage is TRBJ2-5; 7 bases are a match to TRBD1. CDR3 length: 16 amino acids. Germline V gene lookup returns CDR1 SGHRS and CDR2 YFSETQ. J lost 4 bases, V lost 1 base, and 10 bases had no gene match. The CDR3 reads CASSLWGTAVGETQYF. The CDR3 coding sequence is TGCGCCAGCAGCTTGTGGGGGACAGCCGTCGGAGAGACCCAGTACTTC.

In its sample, this clonotype was seen a few times. The genes are TRBV6-6 and TRBJ2-6; 7 bases agree with TRBD2. The CDR3 contains 15 residues. V was clipped by 6 bases and J by 1 base; unmatched bases: 3. CDR1 is MNHNY, CDR2 SVGAGI, per germline (reference sequence). The CDR3 region has the DNA TGTGCCAGCAGAAAGGGACTATCTGGGGCCAACGTCCTGACTTTC. Encoded protein: CASRKGLSGANVLTF.

The table lists this clonotype with many counts. The genes are TRBV13 and TRBJ2-7; tentative D call: TRBD2 (5 bases). The length of the CDR3 is 13 residues. Germline values: CDR1 PRHDT, CDR2 FYEKMQ (reference sequence). The V gene lost 5 bases and the J gene lost 4 bases, with 12 bases spanning the gap. The DNA of the CDR3 is TGTGCCAGCAGCCCTCGGGATGCTTACGAGCAGTACTTC. This sequence encodes CASSPRDAYEQYF.

Comments on this clonotype: The limits of the CDR3 on the DNA are not certain, so only TCRdb's listed CDR3 is given. The V call is TRBV29-1, the J call TRBJ2-5; the listed D gene, TRBD1, was not tested against the DNA. The CDR3 is made up of 23 amino acids, end residues included. Germline loops: CDR1 SQVTM, CDR2 ANQGSEA. CDR3 in amino acids: CSCPEDSSIYLCSVEDGGETQYF.

In its sample, this clonotype was seen a few times. V and J are TRBV5-6 and TRBJ2-7, with 8 positions matching TRBD1. Germline V lookup: CDR1 SGHDT, CDR2 YYEEEE. This CDR3 spans 14 amino acids. V lost 6 bases and J lost 3; bases outside the gene matches: 8. The CDR3 protein is CASTVPGGRYEQYF. CDR3 in DNA: TGTGCCAGCACCGTACCAGGGGGCCGCTACGAGCAGTACTTC.

The rearrangement links TRBV10-3 to TRBJ1-1; 8 bases fit TRBD1. The CDR3 covers 14 residues. Trimming cost V 6 bases and J 3 bases; bases outside gene matches: 6. Germline assignment: CDR1 ENHRY and CDR2 SYGVKD. CDR3 amino acids: CAISDRGFDTEAFF. The CDR3 nucleotides are TGTGCCATCAGCGACAGGGGATTTGACACTGAAGCTTTCTTT.

The chain links TRBV11-2 to TRBJ1-6; D may be TRBD1 (6 bases). V dropped 5 bases and J dropped 18 bases, with 20 bases sitting between them. There are 13 residues in the CDR3. Germline V lookup: CDR1 SGHAT, CDR2 FQNNGV. CDR3 region: CASSRTYRVQYHF. The CDR3 nucleotides are TGTGCCAGCAGCCGAACTTACAGGGTACAATACCACTTT.

The chain links TRBV7-8 to TRBJ2-5; tentative D call: TRBD2 (6 bases). CDR1 and CDR2 (germline): SGHVS, FQNEAQ. This CDR3 region has 14 residues. The germline V and J ends were trimmed by 5 bases and 9 bases, with 19 bases remaining between them. The DNA of the CDR3 is TGTGCCAGCAGCGACACGGGGGTTCATCAGCCCCAGTACTTC. This translates into CASSDTGVHQPQYF.

This clonotype has a count of ten or more. This rearrangement joins TRBV9 to TRBJ1-2, with D perhaps TRBD1 (6 bases). CDR3 length: 15 amino acids. Trimming pared 3 bases from V and 2 bases from J, leaving 14 bases between. Germline V gives CDR1 SGDLS, CDR2 YYNGEE. CDR3 DNA sequence: TGTGCCAGCAGCGCATCCGGGACAACCAACTATGGCTACACCTTC. Encoded protein: CASSASGTTNYGYTF.

Concerning this clonotype: This may be a read error, as it is one base from a much larger clone. The chain combines TRBV5-5 with TRBJ1-2; D is perhaps TRBD1 (5 bases). Trimming pared 4 bases from V and 0 bases from J, leaving 13 bases between. Germline CDR1 SGHKS, CDR2 YYEKEE (reference sequence). The CDR3 is 15 residues long. CDR3 protein: CASSAGTEANYGYTF. The CDR3 DNA follows: TGTGCCAGCAGCGCGGGGACGGAAGCTAACTATGGCTACACCTTC.

This clonotype was seen a few times. The chain has TRBV12-3 or TRBV12-4 and TRBJ1-4, with 8 bases lining up with TRBD1. V shed 9 bases, J shed 0 bases, and the junction held 12 bases outside the gene matches. This CDR3 comprises 17 residues. CDR3 DNA: TGTGCCAGTAGAGCCGGGACAGGATTTGCAACTAATGAAAAACTGTTTTTT. It codes for CASRAGTGFATNEKLFF.

This clonotype was detected only a few times. This chain connects TRBV28 to TRBJ1-5; D gene ambiguous. Germline CDR1 is MDHEN and CDR2 is SYDVKM. Trimming shortened V by 7 bases and J by 6 bases, and 10 bases separated the two germline ends. The CDR3 covers 12 residues. CDR3 sequence: CASKTAPQPQHF. In nucleotides, the CDR3 is TGTGCCAGCAAAACGGCCCCTCAGCCCCAGCATTTT. Looking up the rest from reference TRBV28 and TRBJ1-5 gives the full variable domain: DVKVTQSSRYLVKRTGEKVFLECVQDMDHENMFWYRQDPGLGLRLIYFSYDVKMKEKGDIPEGYSVSREKKERFSLILESASTNQTSMYLCASKTAPQPQHFGDGTRLSIL.

This clonotype came up many times. The chain links TRBV7-2 to TRBJ2-7; D is unresolved. The CDR3 totals 14 residues. Trimming took off 5 bases at V and 3 bases at J, with 14 bases between the two ends. Germline values: CDR1 SGHTA, CDR2 FQGNSA. CDR3 amino acids: CASSKSTLFYEQYF. The CDR3 DNA is TGTGCCAGCAGCAAAAGCACACTATTCTACGAGCAGTACTTC.

This chain connects TRBV11-2 to TRBJ1-2; TRBD1 matches 8 bases. CDR3 length equals 14 residues. V lost 3 bases and J lost 5; bases outside the gene matches: 5. CDR1 SGHAT and CDR2 FQNNGV come from the germline V gene. CDR3 sequence: CASSFPGGGYGYTF. The CDR3 region has the DNA TGTGCCAGCAGCTTCCCAGGGGGCGGGTATGGCTACACCTTC.

V and J are TRBV10-3 and TRBJ2-7; 13 nucleotides match TRBD2. This CDR3 is built from 17 residues. Germline trimming cut 8 bases from V and 0 bases from J; bases unmatched to any gene: 10. Germline CDR1 ENHRY, CDR2 SYGVKD. The CDR3 coding sequence is TGTGCCATCGGCCAAGGACTAGCGGGAGTCACCTCCTACGAGCAGTACTTC. This gives the protein CAIGQGLAGVTSYEQYF.

This clonotype came up a few times. The chain couples TRBV6-5 to TRBJ2-2; D may be TRBD2 (5 bases). The CDR3 spans 14 residues. The V end was cut by 7 bases, the J end by 0 bases, with 9 bases between. The germline V gene has CDR1 MNHEY and CDR2 SVGAGI. The CDR3 DNA reads as TGTGCCAGCAAGAGGGATTCGAACACCGGGGAGCTGTTTTTT. It codes for CASKRDSNTGELFF.

This clonotype showed up just a few times. The genes are TRBV2 and TRBJ1-2, with D unclear. The CDR3 is 14 residues long. The ends were cut back, 6 bases at V and 7 bases at J, with 18 bases in the middle. The germline gives CDR1 SNHLY, CDR2 FYNNEI. In DNA, the CDR3 is TGTGCCAGCAGCAAGGACCAACGGGAGGTTGGCTACACCTTC. Encoded protein: CASSKDQREVGYTF.

Ten or more counts support this clonotype. The chain has TRBV19 and TRBJ2-2; 8 positions match TRBD2. Looked up from germline, CDR1 is LNHDA and CDR2 is SQIVND (reference sequence). The CDR3 has 14 amino acids. V shed 4 bases, J shed 4 bases, and the junction held 2 bases outside the gene matches. CDR3 sequence reads: CASSRTSFTGELFF. The DNA for the CDR3 is TGTGCCAGTAGTAGGACTAGCTTCACCGGGGAGCTGTTTTTT.